The 31 T cell receptor beta chains presented below share a single source sample, sequenced in a study of shared clonotypes between healthy human individuals (dated by TCRdb to 2020 to 2022). Libraries were made using the immunoSEQ multiplex PCR assay. TCRdb took this table from immuneACCESS and kept in-frame rearrangements with V and J called. Such tables lack part of the clones; where checked against another copy, unresolved V genes explain under half of the gap, and the rest is unexplained. The sample has roughly 2,000,000 clones on record, 93% of them singletons. The ten largest clones add up to roughly 1.7% of the sample. CD8 naive samples were CD45RO-negative cells positively selected for CCR7, giving a CD45RA+CCR7+ population that excluded TemRA cells. The sample consisted of naive CD8+ T cells from PBMCs. The cell subset or site label, as the study defines it: CD45RA+CCR7+. The source of these receptors is a man aged 18 to 35 in good health. Some clones in this sample may be carry-over from other donors' samples.

This sequence joins TRBV27 and TRBJ2-7; the D gene is possibly TRBD1 (5 bases). There are 15 residues in the CDR3. Germline V CDR1 and CDR2: MNHEY, SMNVEV (reference sequence). Between the trimmed V and J ends, which lost 6 bases and 2 bases, there was a span of 17 bases. The DNA for the CDR3 is TGTGCCAGCAGACCAATCAGGGTGAGCCCCTACGAGCAGTACTTC. It encodes CASRPIRVSPYEQYF.

This rearrangement joins TRBV27 to TRBJ2-7; D unclear. Trimming cost V 5 bases and J 4 bases, with 24 bases left between them. The CDR3 totals 17 residues. CDR1 is MNHEY, CDR2 SMNVEV, per germline (reference sequence). The CDR3 DNA reads TGTGCCAGCAGTCCCCTGGCTTTTGCGCTGTCTCTTTACGAGCAGTACTTC. Translating gives CASSPLAFALSLYEQYF.

DNA of the CDR3: TGTGCCAGTAGTATCCGCGGAGGGGGTACCTACGAGCAGTACTTC. It encodes CASSIRGGGTYEQYF. This rearrangement joins TRBV19 to TRBJ2-7, with D possibly being TRBD1 or TRBD2 (6 bases each). The V and J ends lost 3 bases and 2 bases respectively, with 14 bases between them. There are 15 residues in the CDR3. The V gene's germline CDR1 is LNHDA and CDR2 SQIVND (reference sequence).

This sequence joins TRBV2 and TRBJ2-3; 7 nucleotides line up with TRBD2. Germline V gene sequence: CDR1 SNHLY, CDR2 FYNNEI. J was trimmed by 1 base and V by 3 bases; bases with no gene match: 4. This CDR3 has 15 amino acids. The CDR3 region is CASSDWLAGTDTQYF. The CDR3 bases are TGTGCCAGCAGTGATTGGCTAGCGGGCACAGATACGCAGTATTTT.

The CDR3 DNA reads TGTGCCAGCAGCTTGGGCGACTCGGGCACAGATACGCAGTATTTT. It translates to CASSLGDSGTDTQYF. The rearrangement joins TRBV7-3 to TRBJ2-3; no reliable D call. Deletions cut 3 bases from V and 1 base from J, with 11 bases between. There are 15 residues in the CDR3. The germline gives CDR1 SGHTA, CDR2 FQGTGA.

CDR3 residues: CASSLSLLSYEQYF. The CDR3 region has the DNA TGTGCCAGCAGTTTATCTCTACTCTCCTACGAGCAGTACTTC. The chain links TRBV27 to TRBJ2-7; D gene uncertain. Trimming removed 0 bases from V and 0 bases from J, with 6 bases in between. The CDR3 is 14 residues long. The germline V gene encodes CDR1 MNHEY and CDR2 SMNVEV (reference sequence).

This clone was detected once. The chain joins TRBV28 to TRBJ2-6; the D gene is possibly TRBD1 (6 bases). Germline CDR1 MDHEN, CDR2 SYDVKM. This CDR3 region has 18 residues. With 2 bases removed from V and 0 bases from J, the gap between germline ends came to 14 bases. CDR3 nucleotide sequence: TGTGCCAGCAGTTTAGTCTTGAGGGGGAACTCTGGGGCCAACGTCCTGACTTTC. Translated, it gives CASSLVLRGNSGANVLTF.

J is TRBJ1-2 and V is TRBV5-1, with 8 positions matching TRBD1. The J segment lost 3 bases and the V segment lost 5 bases, leaving 9 bases of the junction unmatched. This CDR3 comprises 15 residues. Germline V gene lookup returns CDR1 SGHRS and CDR2 YFSETQ. The CDR3 bases are TGCGCCAGCAGGAAAGGACAGGGAGAGGACTATGGCTACACCTTC. Its translation is CASRKGQGEDYGYTF.

The chain carries TRBV27 and TRBJ2-7; 11 bases line up with TRBD1. This CDR3 has 20 amino acids. The germline V gene encodes CDR1 MNHEY and CDR2 SMNVEV (reference sequence). The junction had 21 bases not matched to a gene; V was cut back by 4 bases and J by 4 bases. The CDR3: CASSSPRDRGTGTTRYEQYF. DNA of the CDR3: TGTGCCAGCAGTTCCCCTCGGGACAGGGGGACCGGGACCACGAGATACGAGCAGTACTTC.

The chain has TRBV27 and TRBJ2-1; D is ambiguous. From germline, CDR1 is MNHEY and CDR2 SMNVEV (reference sequence). Between the trimmed V and J ends, which lost 6 bases and 0 bases, there was a span of 9 bases. The CDR3 totals 14 residues. Here the CDR3 reads CASRGRNSYNEQFF. The CDR3 DNA follows: TGTGCCAGCAGAGGGCGGAACTCCTACAATGAGCAGTTCTTC.

The V and J genes are TRBV9 and TRBJ2-2; D possibly corresponds to TRBD1 (7 bases). The V and J ends lost 2 bases and 0 bases respectively, with 8 bases between them. CDR1 and CDR2 (germline): SGDLS, YYNGEE. This CDR3 has 15 amino acids. CDR3 nucleotide sequence: TGTGCCAGCAGCGTCAGGGGGGCGAACACCGGGGAGCTGTTTTTT. Protein sequence: CASSVRGANTGELFF.

This chain's CDR3 is CASSLESGLQETQYF. The CDR3 DNA reads TGTGCCAGCAGCTTAGAGTCAGGGCTCCAAGAGACCCAGTACTTC. V and J are TRBV13 and TRBJ2-5; possible D gene TRBD1, 5 bases. The ends were cut back, 1 base at V and 1 base at J, with 10 bases in the middle. The CDR3 runs to 15 residues. Per germline, CDR1 PRHDT and CDR2 FYEKMQ (reference sequence). The full variable domain, in which reference TRBV13 and TRBJ2-5 provide the parts outside the CDR3, is AAGVIQSPRHLIKEKRETATLKCYPIPRHDTVYWYQQGPGQDPQFLISFYEKMQSDKGSIPDRFSAQQFSDYHSELNMSSLELGDSALYFCASSLESGLQETQYFGPGTRLLVL.

This clone has a handful of counts. The chain combines TRBV6-1 with TRBJ1-5; 12 bases line up with TRBD1. The germline gives CDR1 MNHNS, CDR2 SASEGT. The CDR3 consists of 14 residues. Germline trimming cut 6 bases from V and 7 bases from J; bases unmatched to any gene: 4. The CDR3 region has the DNA TGTGCCAGCAGAGGGACAGGGGGCGGGCAGCCCCAGCATTTT. Its protein product is CASRGTGGGQPQHF.

The chain recombines TRBV19 with TRBJ2-1; unclear D gene. The CDR3 loop spans 16 amino acids. CDR1 and CDR2 (germline): LNHDA, SQIVND (reference sequence). Trimming left V 3 bases short and J 0 bases short, with 12 bases between. The CDR3 coding sequence is TGTGCCAGTAGTATTGATGGGGTGAGCTCCTACAATGAGCAGTTCTTC. Its translation is CASSIDGVSSYNEQFF.

The rearrangement links TRBV5-4 to TRBJ1-2; D possibly corresponds to TRBD1 (5 bases). Trimming removed 1 base at V and 4 bases at J, with 11 bases between. Germline values: CDR1 SGHNT, CDR2 YYREEE (reference sequence). The CDR3 contains 14 residues. CDR3 nucleotides: TGTGCCAGCAGCTTGTGGGGCCCGAGCTATGGCTACACCTTC. It specifies CASSLWGPSYGYTF.

This chain uses TRBV4-2 with TRBJ2-7; 10 bases fit TRBD1. This CDR3 has 14 residues. Germline-derived CDR1 and CDR2 are LGHNA and YNFKEQ. Losses at the gene ends were 4 bases for V and 2 bases for J; bases not matched to a gene: 2. The CDR3 coding sequence is TGTGCCAGCAGCCCCGGGACAGGGGCCTACGAGCAGTACTTC. Translating it yields CASSPGTGAYEQYF.

V is TRBV7-2 and J is TRBJ2-1; possible D gene TRBD1, 5 bases. The V end lost 1 base, the J end lost 7 bases, and 11 bases lay between the germline ends. The CDR3 covers 14 residues. Germline V CDR1 and CDR2: SGHTA, FQGNSA. The chain's CDR3 is CASSLVGVVNEQFF. The CDR3 DNA is TGTGCCAGCAGCTTAGTAGGGGTAGTGAATGAGCAGTTCTTC.

The rearrangement links TRBV11-2 to TRBJ2-1; 9 bases fit TRBD2. CDR1 SGHAT and CDR2 FQNNGV come from the germline V gene. This CDR3 has 19 residues. Unmatched junction bases numbered 13, after V lost 0 bases and J lost 4 bases. CDR3 region: CASSLEQVAGGPRYNEQFF. CDR3 DNA sequence: TGTGCCAGCAGCTTAGAACAGGTCGCGGGAGGGCCAAGGTACAATGAGCAGTTCTTC.

In this sample, this clone turned up a few times. This sequence joins TRBV9 and TRBJ1-1; D unclear. This CDR3 contains 15 residues. CDR1 is SGDLS, CDR2 YYNGEE, per germline. The ends were cut back, 3 bases at V and 1 base at J, with 13 bases in the middle. The CDR3 loop is CASSGQSLSNTEAFF. In DNA form, the CDR3 reads TGTGCCAGCAGCGGTCAGAGCCTCTCGAACACTGAAGCTTTCTTT.

In this sample, this clone turned up a few times. Other DNA variants within this sample encode the same CDR3. The chain is built from TRBV27 and TRBJ1-1; 8 bases agree with TRBD1. V lost 2 bases and J lost 1; bases outside the gene matches: 0. Looked up from germline, CDR1 is MNHEY and CDR2 is SMNVEV (reference sequence). There are 14 residues in the CDR3. CDR3 sequence (DNA): TGTGCCAGCAGTTTACAGGGGGCGAACACTGAAGCTTTCTTT. It translates to CASSLQGANTEAFF.

Comment on this clone: The same CDR3 can be traced to other DNA sequences in this sample. The rearrangement links TRBV7-2 to TRBJ2-1; D gene unclear. The CDR3 runs 15 residues. V was trimmed by 5 bases and J by 2 bases, leaving 13 bases between them. Germline V gene lookup returns CDR1 SGHTA and CDR2 FQGNSA. The CDR3 bases are TGTGCCAGCAGCCCTACGTCAGGAACCTACAATGAGCAGTTCTTC. Its protein product is CASSPTSGTYNEQFF. Using reference TRBV7-2 and TRBJ2-1 for the parts outside the CDR3, the full variable domain is GAGVSQSPSNKVTEKGKDVELRCDPISGHTALYWYRQSLGQGLEFLIYFQGNSAPDKSGLPSDRFSAERTGGSVSTLTIQRTQQEDSAVYLCASSPTSGTYNEQFFGPGTRLTVL.

The rearrangement joins TRBV9 to TRBJ1-5, with unresolved D. CDR1 SGDLS and CDR2 YYNGEE come from the germline V gene. The CDR3 has 16 residues. The ends were cut back, 2 bases at V and 6 bases at J, with 18 bases in the middle. In DNA form, the CDR3 reads TGTGCCAGCAGCGTGGGAGAGCCGAGAGAAGGTCAGCCCCAGCATTTT. Translating it yields CASSVGEPREGQPQHF.

This chain joins TRBV27 and TRBJ2-3; 7 nucleotides match TRBD1. With 6 bases clipped from V and 0 bases from J, the junction kept 6 bases outside the gene matches. Germline V lookup: CDR1 MNHEY, CDR2 SMNVEV (reference sequence). There are 15 residues in the CDR3. CDR3 sequence reads: CASSDRAPSTDTQYF. The CDR3 nucleotides read TGTGCCAGCAGCGACAGGGCTCCAAGCACAGATACGCAGTATTTT.

J is TRBJ2-1 and V is TRBV27; D perhaps matches TRBD1 (5 bases). Germline-derived CDR1 and CDR2 are MNHEY and SMNVEV (reference sequence). The CDR3 has 12 amino acids. Trimming removed 7 bases at V and 10 bases at J, with 14 bases between. In nucleotides, the CDR3 is TGTGCCAGCAAGGTACCAGGGCACGAGCAGTTCTTC. It encodes CASKVPGHEQFF.

This sequence joins TRBV19 and TRBJ2-7, with TRBD2 identical over 7 bases. CDR1 and CDR2 (germline): LNHDA, SQIVND (reference sequence). CDR3 length: 15 amino acids. J was trimmed by 2 bases and V by 3 bases; bases with no gene match: 7. The CDR3 sequence is CASSIGGSNPYEQYF. The DNA for the CDR3 is TGTGCCAGTAGTATCGGCGGGAGTAATCCCTACGAGCAGTACTTC.

The V and J genes are TRBV10-3 and TRBJ1-1; D ambiguous. CDR3 length: 11 amino acids. CDR1 is ENHRY, CDR2 SYGVKD, per germline. The germline V and J ends were trimmed by 0 bases and 7 bases, with 3 bases remaining between them. This chain's CDR3 is CAISESVEAFF. The CDR3 DNA sequence: TGTGCCATCAGTGAGTCGGTTGAAGCTTTCTTT.

Turning to this clone: The same CDR3 can be traced to other DNA sequences in this sample. The chain combines TRBV18 with TRBJ1-4; D is ambiguous. V was pared by 6 bases and J by 5 bases, with 10 bases between. Germline CDR1 KGHSH, CDR2 LQKENI. The CDR3 has 13 amino acids. The CDR3 DNA reads TGTGCCAGCTCTCCCGGGCGGAATGAAAAACTGTTTTTT. As protein: CASSPGRNEKLFF. The full variable domain, rest sourced from reference TRBV18 and TRBJ1-4, is NAGVMQNPRHLVRRRGQEARLRCSPMKGHSHVYWYRQLPEEGLKFMVYLQKENIIDESGMPKERFSAEFPKEGPSILRIQQVVRGDSAAYFCASSPGRNEKLFFGSGTQLSVL.

This chain uses TRBV11-2 with TRBJ2-5; 11 bases are a match to TRBD2. V shed 0 bases, J shed 3 bases, and the junction held 6 bases outside the gene matches. This CDR3 spans 17 amino acids. Germline V CDR1 and CDR2: SGHAT, FQNNGV. CDR3 DNA sequence: TGTGCCAGCAGCTTAGATCTACTAGCGGGAGTGAAAGAGACCCAGTACTTC. Its protein product is CASSLDLLAGVKETQYF.

The gene calls are TRBV19 and TRBJ2-7, with a weak D call TRBD1 (6 bases). CDR3 length: 15 amino acids. Trimming removed 4 bases from V and 0 bases from J, with 13 bases in between. Germline V gene data show CDR1 as LNHDA and CDR2 as SQIVND (reference sequence). CDR3: CASSTRTDLSYEQYF. In DNA, the CDR3 is TGTGCCAGTAGTACTAGGACAGACCTCTCCTACGAGCAGTACTTC.

CDR3 nucleotides: TGTGCCAGCAGTTACTCCCGGACAATTCTTGAAGAGACCCAGTACTTC. Translating gives CASSYSRTILEETQYF. The rearrangement links TRBV6-6 to TRBJ2-5; weak D call: TRBD1 (5 bases). Between the trimmed V and J ends, which lost 0 bases and 3 bases, there was a span of 14 bases. This CDR3 has 16 residues. Per the germline V gene, CDR1 is MNHNY and CDR2 is SVGAGI (reference sequence).

This chain links TRBV13 with TRBJ1-5; no reliable D call. The V end lost 2 bases, the J end lost 2 bases, and 13 bases lay between the germline ends. The CDR3 runs 16 residues. Germline V gene lookup returns CDR1 PRHDT and CDR2 FYEKMQ (reference sequence). This chain's CDR3 is CASSLHGERGNQPQHF. CDR3 sequence (DNA): TGTGCCAGCAGCTTACACGGGGAGAGGGGCAATCAGCCCCAGCATTTT.